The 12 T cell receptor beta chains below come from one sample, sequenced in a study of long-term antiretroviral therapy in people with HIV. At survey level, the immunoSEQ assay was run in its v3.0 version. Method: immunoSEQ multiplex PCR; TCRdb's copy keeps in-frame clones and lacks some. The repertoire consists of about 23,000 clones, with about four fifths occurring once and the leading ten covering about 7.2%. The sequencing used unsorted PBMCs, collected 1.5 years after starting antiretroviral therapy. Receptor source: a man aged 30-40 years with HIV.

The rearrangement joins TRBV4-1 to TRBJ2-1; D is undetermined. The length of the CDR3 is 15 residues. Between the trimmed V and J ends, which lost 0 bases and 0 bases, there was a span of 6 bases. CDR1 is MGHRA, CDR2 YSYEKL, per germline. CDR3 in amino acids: CASSQESSSYNEQFF. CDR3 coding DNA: TGCGCCAGCAGCCAAGAATCCAGCTCCTACAATGAGCAGTTCTTC.

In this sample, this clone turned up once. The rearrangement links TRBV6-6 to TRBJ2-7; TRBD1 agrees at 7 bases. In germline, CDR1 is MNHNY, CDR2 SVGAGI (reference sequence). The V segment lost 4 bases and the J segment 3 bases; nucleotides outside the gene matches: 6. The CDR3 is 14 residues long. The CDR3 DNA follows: TGTGCCAGCAGTTCCCCGGACAGGAACTACGAGCAGTACTTC. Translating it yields CASSSPDRNYEQYF.

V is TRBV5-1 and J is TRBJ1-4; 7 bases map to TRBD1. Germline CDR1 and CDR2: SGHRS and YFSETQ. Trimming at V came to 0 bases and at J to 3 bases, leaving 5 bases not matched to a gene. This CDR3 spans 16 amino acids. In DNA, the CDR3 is TGCGCCAGCAGCTTGGGAGGGGGCACGGCTAATGAAAAACTGTTTTTT. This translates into CASSLGGGTANEKLFF.

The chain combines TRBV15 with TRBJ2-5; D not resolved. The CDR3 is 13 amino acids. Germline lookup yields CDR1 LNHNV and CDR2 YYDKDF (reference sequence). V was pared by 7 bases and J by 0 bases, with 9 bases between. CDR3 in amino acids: CATKDWDQETQYF. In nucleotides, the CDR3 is TGTGCCACCAAAGACTGGGACCAAGAGACCCAGTACTTC.

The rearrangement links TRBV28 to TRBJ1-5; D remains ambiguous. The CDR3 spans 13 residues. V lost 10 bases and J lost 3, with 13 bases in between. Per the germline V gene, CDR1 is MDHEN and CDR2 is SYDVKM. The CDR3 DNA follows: TGTGCCACTCTGCCAGCAGCCAATCAGCCCCAGCATTTT. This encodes CATLPAANQPQHF. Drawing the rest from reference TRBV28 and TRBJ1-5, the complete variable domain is DVKVTQSSRYLVKRTGEKVFLECVQDMDHENMFWYRQDPGLGLRLIYFSYDVKMKEKGDIPEGYSVSREKKERFSLILESASTNQTSMYLCATLPAANQPQHFGDGTRLSIL.

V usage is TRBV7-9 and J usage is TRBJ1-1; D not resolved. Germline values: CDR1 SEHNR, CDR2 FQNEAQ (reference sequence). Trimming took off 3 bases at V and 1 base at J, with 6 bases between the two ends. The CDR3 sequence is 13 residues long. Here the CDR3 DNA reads TGTGCCAGCAGCTTCCCGAGGAACACTGAAGCTTTCTTT. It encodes CASSFPRNTEAFF.

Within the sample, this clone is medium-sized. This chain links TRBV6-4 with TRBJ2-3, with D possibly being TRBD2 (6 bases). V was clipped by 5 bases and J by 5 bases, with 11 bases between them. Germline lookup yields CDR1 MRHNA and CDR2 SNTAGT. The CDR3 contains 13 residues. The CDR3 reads CASSLLGGDTQYF. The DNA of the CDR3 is TGTGCCAGCAGTTTATTGGGAGGAGATACGCAGTATTTT.

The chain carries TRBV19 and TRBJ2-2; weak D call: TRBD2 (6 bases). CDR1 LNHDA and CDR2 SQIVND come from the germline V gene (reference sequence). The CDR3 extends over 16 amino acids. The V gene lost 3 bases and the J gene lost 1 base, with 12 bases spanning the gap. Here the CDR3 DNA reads TGTGCCAGTAGTATTTTAGGCGGGGTGAACACCGGGGAGCTGTTTTTT. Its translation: CASSILGGVNTGELFF.

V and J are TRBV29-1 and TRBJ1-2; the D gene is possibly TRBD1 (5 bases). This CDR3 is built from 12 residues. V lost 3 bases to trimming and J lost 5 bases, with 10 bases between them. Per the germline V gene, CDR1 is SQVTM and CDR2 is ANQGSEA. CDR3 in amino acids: CSVDRDFYGYTF. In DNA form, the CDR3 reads TGCAGCGTTGACAGGGACTTTTATGGCTACACCTTC.

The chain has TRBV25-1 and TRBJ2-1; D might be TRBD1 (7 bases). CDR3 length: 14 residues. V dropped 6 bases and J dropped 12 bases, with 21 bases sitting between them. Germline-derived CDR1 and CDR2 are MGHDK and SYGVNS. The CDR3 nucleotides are TGTGCCAGCAGCTTGTTCTCAGGGGGAGGTCGGCAGTTCTTC. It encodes CASSLFSGGGRQFF.

CDR3 amino acids: CASSQDPRGQGSGYTF. DNA for the CDR3: TGTGCCAGCAGCCAAGATCCGAGGGGGCAGGGCAGTGGCTACACCTTC. The chain links TRBV4-2 to TRBJ1-2; 7 bases match TRBD1. Germline CDR1 and CDR2: LGHNA and YNFKEQ. The CDR3 has 16 amino acids. The V segment lost 0 bases and the J segment 7 bases; nucleotides outside the gene matches: 11.

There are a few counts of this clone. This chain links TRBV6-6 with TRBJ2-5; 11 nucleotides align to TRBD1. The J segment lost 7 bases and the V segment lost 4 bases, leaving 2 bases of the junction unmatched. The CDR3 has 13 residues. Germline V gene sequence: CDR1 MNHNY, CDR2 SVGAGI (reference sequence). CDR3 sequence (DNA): TGTGCCAGCAGTTCGGGACAGGGGGTGACCCAGTACTTC. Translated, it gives CASSSGQGVTQYF.